The 10 T cell receptor beta chains presented below share a single source sample, sequenced in a study of blood T cell repertoires in COVID-19. The protocol was immunoSEQ multiplex PCR, while the TCRdb copy is restricted to in-frame clones and leaves out a portion. The table has under 200,000 clones, approximately 80% seen once; the top ten hold around 5.5%. Sequenced sample: PBMCs or T cells enriched from blood (not recorded which). Receptors originate from a woman aged 60-70 years with acute COVID-19.

The CDR3 sequence is CASSLAGVSNEQFF. CDR3 in DNA: TGTGCCAGCTCACTAGCGGGAGTTAGCAATGAGCAGTTCTTC. V usage is TRBV18 and J usage is TRBJ2-1; 9 bases fit TRBD2. V lost 4 bases, J lost 6 bases, and 4 bases stayed unmatched. Looked up from germline, CDR1 is KGHSH and CDR2 is LQKENI. The CDR3 has 14 amino acids.

The chain couples TRBV4-1 to TRBJ1-5; 7 bases align to TRBD1. With 6 bases clipped from V and 4 bases from J, the junction kept 15 bases outside the gene matches. This CDR3 is 17 amino acids long. Germline V lookup: CDR1 MGHRA, CDR2 YSYEKL. The CDR3 DNA follows: TGCGCCAGCAGTCCGATGCCGCTCCGGGACAGTAATCAGCCCCAGCATTTT. Protein: CASSPMPLRDSNQPQHF.

The V call is TRBV4-3, the J call TRBJ1-1; D gene uncertain. There are 13 residues in the CDR3. Looked up from germline, CDR1 is LGHNA and CDR2 is YSLEER. V gave up 0 bases and J gave up 3 bases, with 5 bases separating them. CDR3 DNA sequence: TGCGCCAGCAGCCAAGATTCTGACACTGAAGCTTTCTTT. Protein sequence: CASSQDSDTEAFF.

This clone was seen a handful of times. The rearrangement joins TRBV19 to TRBJ1-1; D gene unclear. V lost 6 bases to trimming and J lost 1 base, with 12 bases between them. The CDR3 runs to 14 residues. Germline values: CDR1 LNHDA, CDR2 SQIVND (reference sequence). CDR3 region: CASSLGRPNTEAFF. The CDR3 DNA is TGTGCCAGTAGCCTGGGCAGACCGAACACTGAAGCTTTCTTT. The entire variable domain, with the rest obtained from reference TRBV19 and TRBJ1-1, is as follows: DGGITQSPKYLFRKEGQNVTLSCEQNLNHDAMYWYRQDPGQGLRLIYYSQIVNDFQKGDIAEGYSVSREKKESFPLTVTSAQKNPTAFYLCASSLGRPNTEAFFGQGTRLTVV.

This chain joins TRBV7-9 and TRBJ2-3, with TRBD2 matching over 15 bases. Per germline, CDR1 SEHNR and CDR2 FQNEAQ (reference sequence). The CDR3 has 17 residues. V shed 2 bases and J 14 bases; nucleotides not matched to a gene: 14. CDR3: CASSLCKWGLAGGPRYF. Written as DNA, the CDR3 is TGTGCCAGCAGCTTATGTAAGTGGGGACTAGCGGGGGGCCCTCGGTATTTT. The full variable domain, its missing parts supplied by reference TRBV7-9 and TRBJ2-3, is DTGVSQNPRHKITKRGQNVTFRCDPISEHNRLYWYRQTLGQGPEFLTYFQNEAQLEKSRLLSDRFSAERPKGSFSTLEIQRTEQGDSAMYLCASSLCKWGLAGGPRYFGPGTRLTVL.

V gene TRBV11-2 combines with J gene TRBJ1-2, with 8 positions matching TRBD1. The J segment lost 4 bases and the V segment lost 5 bases, leaving 3 bases of the junction unmatched. Germline V CDR1 and CDR2: SGHAT, FQNNGV. This CDR3 comprises 13 residues. The CDR3 reads CASSRGQGYGYTF. DNA of the CDR3: TGTGCCAGCAGCCGCGGACAGGGCTATGGCTACACCTTC.

V usage is TRBV7-9 and J usage is TRBJ1-3, with TRBD1 as a possible D gene (5 bases). The CDR3 spans 15 residues. The V and J ends lost 5 bases and 0 bases respectively, with 11 bases between them. CDR1 and CDR2 (germline): SEHNR, FQNEAQ (reference sequence). CDR3 bases: TGTGCCAGCAGCCCGGGACTGAACTCTGGAAACACCATATATTTT. The encoded protein is CASSPGLNSGNTIYF.

This clone was seen only a few times. V usage is TRBV4-3 and J usage is TRBJ1-5; D may be TRBD1 (5 bases). Germline loops: CDR1 LGHNA, CDR2 YSLEER. Trimming left V 0 bases short and J 10 bases short, with 10 bases between. This CDR3 has 13 amino acids. The CDR3 reads CASSQDRGRPQHF. DNA of the CDR3: TGCGCCAGCAGCCAAGATAGGGGTCGCCCCCAGCATTTT.

The CDR3 DNA follows: TGTGCCAGCAGCCGTAGACCGTCGCGGGCCAGCTCCTACAATGAGCAGTTCTTC. The encoded protein is CASSRRPSRASSYNEQFF. The V and J genes are TRBV7-2 and TRBJ2-1, with TRBD2 as a possible D gene (5 bases). Trimming left V 5 bases short and J 0 bases short, with 20 bases between. There are 18 residues in the CDR3. From germline, CDR1 is SGHTA and CDR2 FQGNSA.

The chain employs TRBV3-1 (or the pseudogene TRBV3-2) and TRBJ2-2; 13 bases fit TRBD2. J gave up 1 base and V 1 base, and 3 bases lay outside the gene matches. The CDR3 spans 18 residues. Germline CDR1 is LGHDT and CDR2 is YNNKEL (reference sequence). The CDR3 DNA reads as TGTGCCAGCAGCCAAGGGGGACTAGCGGGAATGAACACCGGGGAGCTGTTTTTT. Translated, it gives CASSQGGLAGMNTGELFF.